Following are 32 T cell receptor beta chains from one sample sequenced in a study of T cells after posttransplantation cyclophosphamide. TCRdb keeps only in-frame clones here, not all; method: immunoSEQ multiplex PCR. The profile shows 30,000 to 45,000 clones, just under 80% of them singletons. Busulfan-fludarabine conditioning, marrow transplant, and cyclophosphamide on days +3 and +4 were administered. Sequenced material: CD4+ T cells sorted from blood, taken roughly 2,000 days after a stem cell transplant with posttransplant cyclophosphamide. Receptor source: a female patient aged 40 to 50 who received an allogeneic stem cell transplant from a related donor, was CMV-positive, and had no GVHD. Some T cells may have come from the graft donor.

CDR3 protein: CASSQAAGGPSYEQYF. The CDR3 DNA reads TGTGCCAGCAGCCAAGCCGCGGGGGGGCCTTCCTACGAGCAGTACTTC. V and J are TRBV4-2 and TRBJ2-7; 9 bases match TRBD2. The germline V gene has CDR1 LGHNA and CDR2 YNFKEQ. Losses at the gene ends were 1 base for V and 1 base for J; bases not matched to a gene: 5. The CDR3 has 16 amino acids.

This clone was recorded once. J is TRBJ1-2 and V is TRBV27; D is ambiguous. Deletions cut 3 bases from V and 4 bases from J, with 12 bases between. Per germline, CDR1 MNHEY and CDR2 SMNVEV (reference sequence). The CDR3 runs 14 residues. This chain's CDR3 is CASSLRFTGYGYTF. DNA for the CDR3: TGTGCCAGCAGTTTGCGATTTACGGGCTATGGCTACACCTTC.

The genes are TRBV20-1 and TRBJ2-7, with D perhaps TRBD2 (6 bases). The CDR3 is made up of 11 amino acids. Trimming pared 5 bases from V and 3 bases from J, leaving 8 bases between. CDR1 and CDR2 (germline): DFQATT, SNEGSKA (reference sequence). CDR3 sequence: CSAGTVYEQYF. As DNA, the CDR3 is TGCAGTGCTGGGACTGTCTACGAGCAGTACTTC.

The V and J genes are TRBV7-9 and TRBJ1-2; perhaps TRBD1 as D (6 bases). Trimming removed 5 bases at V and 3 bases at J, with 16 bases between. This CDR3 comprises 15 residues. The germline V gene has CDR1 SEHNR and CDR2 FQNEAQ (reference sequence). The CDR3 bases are TGTGCCAGCAGCCCCCTTCGGGGGGCGGACTATGGCTACACCTTC. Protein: CASSPLRGADYGYTF.

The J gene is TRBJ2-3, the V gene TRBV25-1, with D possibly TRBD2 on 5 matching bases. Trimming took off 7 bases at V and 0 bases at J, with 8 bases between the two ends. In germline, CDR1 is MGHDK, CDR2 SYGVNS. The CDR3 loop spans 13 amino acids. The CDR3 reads CASTSGSTDTQYF. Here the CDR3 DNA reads TGTGCCAGCACCAGCGGCAGCACAGATACGCAGTATTTT.

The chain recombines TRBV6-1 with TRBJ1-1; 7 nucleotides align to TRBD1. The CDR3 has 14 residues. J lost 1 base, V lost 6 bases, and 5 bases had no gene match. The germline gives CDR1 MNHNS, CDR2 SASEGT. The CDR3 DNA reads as TGTGCCAGCAGGATGGGACAGAGGAACACTGAAGCTTTCTTT. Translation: CASRMGQRNTEAFF.

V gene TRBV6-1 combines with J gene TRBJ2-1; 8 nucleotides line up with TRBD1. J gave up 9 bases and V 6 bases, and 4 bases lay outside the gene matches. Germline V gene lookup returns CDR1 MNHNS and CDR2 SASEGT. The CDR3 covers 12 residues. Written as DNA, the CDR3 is TGTGCCAGCAGCAGACAGGGGACTGAGCAGTTCTTC. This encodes CASSRQGTEQFF.

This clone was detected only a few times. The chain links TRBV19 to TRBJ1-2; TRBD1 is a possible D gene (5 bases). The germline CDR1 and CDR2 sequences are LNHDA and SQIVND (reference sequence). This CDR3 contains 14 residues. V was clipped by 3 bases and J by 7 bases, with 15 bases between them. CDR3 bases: TGTGCCAGTAGTATTCTTTCGGGGGTCGGTGGCTACACCTTC. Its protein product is CASSILSGVGGYTF.

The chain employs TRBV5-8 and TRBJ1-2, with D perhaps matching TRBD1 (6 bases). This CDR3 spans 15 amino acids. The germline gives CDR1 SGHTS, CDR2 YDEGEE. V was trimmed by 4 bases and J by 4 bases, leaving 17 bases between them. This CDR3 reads CASSDPGQSIYGYTF. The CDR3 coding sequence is TGTGCCAGCAGCGATCCGGGACAATCAATCTATGGCTACACCTTC.

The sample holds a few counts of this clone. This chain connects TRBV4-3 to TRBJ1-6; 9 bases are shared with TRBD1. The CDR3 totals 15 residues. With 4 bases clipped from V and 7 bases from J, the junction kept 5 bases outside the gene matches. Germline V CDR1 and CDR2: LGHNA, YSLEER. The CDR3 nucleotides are TGCGCCAGCAGCCGATCCGGGACAGGGAATTCACCCCTCCACTTT. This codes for CASSRSGTGNSPLHF.

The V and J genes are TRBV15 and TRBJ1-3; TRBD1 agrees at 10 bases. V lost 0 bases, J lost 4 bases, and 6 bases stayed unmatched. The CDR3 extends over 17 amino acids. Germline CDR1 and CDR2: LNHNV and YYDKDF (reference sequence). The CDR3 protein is CATSRDLDRGRGNTIYF. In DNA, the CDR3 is TGTGCCACCAGCAGAGACCTCGACAGGGGGCGAGGAAACACCATATATTTT. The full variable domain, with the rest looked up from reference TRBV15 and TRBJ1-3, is DAMVIQNPRYQVTQFGKPVTLSCSQTLNHNVMYWYQQKSSQAPKLLFHYYDKDFNNEADTPDNFQSRRPNTSFCFLDIRSPGLGDTAMYLCATSRDLDRGRGNTIYFGEGSWLTVV.

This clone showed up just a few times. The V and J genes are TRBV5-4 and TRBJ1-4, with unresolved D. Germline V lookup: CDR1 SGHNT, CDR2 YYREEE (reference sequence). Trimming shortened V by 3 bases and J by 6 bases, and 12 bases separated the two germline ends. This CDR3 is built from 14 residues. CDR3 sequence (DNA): TGTGCCAGCAGCTCTCCCGGGAACTATGAAAAACTGTTTTTT. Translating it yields CASSSPGNYEKLFF.

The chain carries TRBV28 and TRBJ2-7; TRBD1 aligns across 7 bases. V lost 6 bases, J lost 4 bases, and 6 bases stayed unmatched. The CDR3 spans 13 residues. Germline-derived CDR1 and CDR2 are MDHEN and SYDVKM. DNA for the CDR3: TGTGCCAGCAGGGTGGACAGGAAGTACGAGCAGTACTTC. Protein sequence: CASRVDRKYEQYF.

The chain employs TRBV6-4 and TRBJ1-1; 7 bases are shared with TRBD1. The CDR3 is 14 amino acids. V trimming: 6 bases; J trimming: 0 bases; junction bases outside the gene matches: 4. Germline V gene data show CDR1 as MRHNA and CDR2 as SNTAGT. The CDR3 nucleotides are TGTGCCAGCAGCAGGACAGGCATGAACACTGAAGCTTTCTTT. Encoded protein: CASSRTGMNTEAFF.

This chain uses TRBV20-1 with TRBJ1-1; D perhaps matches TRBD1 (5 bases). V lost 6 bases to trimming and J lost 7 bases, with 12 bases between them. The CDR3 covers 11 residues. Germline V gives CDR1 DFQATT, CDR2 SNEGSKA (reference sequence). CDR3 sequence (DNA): TGCAGTGCCAGCCGGGGGGGTGAAGCTTTCTTT. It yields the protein CSASRGGEAFF.

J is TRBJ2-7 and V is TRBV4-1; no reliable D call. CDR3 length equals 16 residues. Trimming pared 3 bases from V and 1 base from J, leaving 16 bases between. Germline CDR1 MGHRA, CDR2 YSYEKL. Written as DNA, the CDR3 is TGCGCCAGCAGCCATGGCGTCGTGGCTAGTTCCTACGAGCAGTACTTC. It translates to CASSHGVVASSYEQYF.

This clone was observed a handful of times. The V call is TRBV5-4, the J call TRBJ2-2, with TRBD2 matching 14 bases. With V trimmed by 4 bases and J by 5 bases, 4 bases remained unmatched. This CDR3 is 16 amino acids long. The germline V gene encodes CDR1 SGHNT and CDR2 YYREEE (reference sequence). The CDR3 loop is CASSRLAGGRTGELFF. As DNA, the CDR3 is TGTGCCAGCAGCCGACTAGCGGGGGGGCGGACCGGGGAGCTGTTTTTT.

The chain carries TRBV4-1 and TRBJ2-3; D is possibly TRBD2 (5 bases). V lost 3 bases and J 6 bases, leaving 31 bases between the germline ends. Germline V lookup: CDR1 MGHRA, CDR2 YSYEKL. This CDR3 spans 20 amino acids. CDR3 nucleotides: TGCGCCAGCAGCCACCCGGCGGGCTACTCTTCCCCACAACAACGGGATACGCAGTATTTT. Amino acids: CASSHPAGYSSPQQRDTQYF.

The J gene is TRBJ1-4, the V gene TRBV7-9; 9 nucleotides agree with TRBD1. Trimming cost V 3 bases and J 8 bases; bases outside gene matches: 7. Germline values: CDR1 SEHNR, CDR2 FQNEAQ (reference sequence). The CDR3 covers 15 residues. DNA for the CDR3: TGTGCCAGCAGCTTGACGGACAGGGGTGGGGAAAAACTGTTTTTT. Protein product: CASSLTDRGGEKLFF.

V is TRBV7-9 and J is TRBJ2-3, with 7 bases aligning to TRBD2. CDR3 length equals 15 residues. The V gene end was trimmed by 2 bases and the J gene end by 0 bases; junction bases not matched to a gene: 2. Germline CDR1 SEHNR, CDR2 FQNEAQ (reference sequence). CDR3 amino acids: CASSLRRGSTDTQYF. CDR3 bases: TGTGCCAGCAGCTTAAGGCGGGGGAGCACAGATACGCAGTATTTT. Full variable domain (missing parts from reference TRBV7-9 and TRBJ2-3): DTGVSQNPRHKITKRGQNVTFRCDPISEHNRLYWYRQTLGQGPEFLTYFQNEAQLEKSRLLSDRFSAERPKGSFSTLEIQRTEQGDSAMYLCASSLRRGSTDTQYFGPGTRLTVL.

The CDR3 is CAITASGGAGNEQFF. The DNA for the CDR3 is TGTGCCATCACGGCTTCCGGGGGGGCAGGGAATGAGCAGTTCTTC. V and J are TRBV10-3 and TRBJ2-1; 8 bases align to TRBD2. V was clipped by 7 bases and J by 7 bases; unmatched bases: 12. CDR3 length: 15 residues. Germline CDR1 reads ENHRY; CDR2 reads SYGVKD.

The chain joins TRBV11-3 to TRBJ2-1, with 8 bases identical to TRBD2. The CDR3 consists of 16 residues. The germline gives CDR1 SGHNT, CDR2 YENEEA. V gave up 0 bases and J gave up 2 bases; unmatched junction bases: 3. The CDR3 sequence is CASSLDTGGPYNEQFF. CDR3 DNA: TGTGCCAGCAGCTTAGATACGGGGGGGCCCTACAATGAGCAGTTCTTC. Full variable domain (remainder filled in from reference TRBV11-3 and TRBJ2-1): EAGVVQSPRYKIIEKKQPVAFWCNPISGHNTLYWYLQNLGQGPELLIRYENEEAVDDSQLPKDRFSAERLKGVDSTLKIQPAELGDSAVYLCASSLDTGGPYNEQFFGPGTRLTVL.

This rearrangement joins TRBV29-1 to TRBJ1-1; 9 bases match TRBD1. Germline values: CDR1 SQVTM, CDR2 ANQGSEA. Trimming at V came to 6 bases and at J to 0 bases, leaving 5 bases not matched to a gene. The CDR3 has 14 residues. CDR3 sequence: CSVQQGAMNTEAFF. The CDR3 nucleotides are TGCAGCGTCCAACAGGGGGCGATGAACACTGAAGCTTTCTTT.

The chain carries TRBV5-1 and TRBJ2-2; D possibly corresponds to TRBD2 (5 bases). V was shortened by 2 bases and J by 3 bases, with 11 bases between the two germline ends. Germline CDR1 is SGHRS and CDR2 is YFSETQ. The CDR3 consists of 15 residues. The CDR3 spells CASSLAVGDTGELFF. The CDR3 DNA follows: TGCGCCAGCAGCTTAGCGGTTGGGGACACCGGGGAGCTGTTTTTT.

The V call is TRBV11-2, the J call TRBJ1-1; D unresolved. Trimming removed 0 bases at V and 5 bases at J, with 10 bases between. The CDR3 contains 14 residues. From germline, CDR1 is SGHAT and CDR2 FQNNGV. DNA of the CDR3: TGTGCCAGCAGCTTAGATCAACGTCGGACTGAAGCTTTCTTT. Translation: CASSLDQRRTEAFF.

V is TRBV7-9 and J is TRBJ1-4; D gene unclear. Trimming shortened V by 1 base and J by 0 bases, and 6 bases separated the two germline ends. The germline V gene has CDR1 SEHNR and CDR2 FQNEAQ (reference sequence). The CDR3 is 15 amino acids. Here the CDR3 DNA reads TGTGCCAGCAGCTTAGGGCAGGCAACTAATGAAAAACTGTTTTTT. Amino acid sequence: CASSLGQATNEKLFF.

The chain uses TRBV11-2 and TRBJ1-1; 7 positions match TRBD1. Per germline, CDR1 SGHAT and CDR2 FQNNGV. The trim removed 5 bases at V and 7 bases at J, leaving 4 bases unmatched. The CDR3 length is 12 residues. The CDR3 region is CASSPGTDEAFF. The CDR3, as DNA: TGTGCCAGCAGCCCGGGGACAGATGAAGCTTTCTTT. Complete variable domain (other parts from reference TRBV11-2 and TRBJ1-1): EAGVAQSPRYKIIEKRQSVAFWCNPISGHATLYWYQQILGQGPKLLIQFQNNGVVDDSQLPKDRFSAERLKGVDSTLKIQPAKLEDSAVYLCASSPGTDEAFFGQGTRLTVV.

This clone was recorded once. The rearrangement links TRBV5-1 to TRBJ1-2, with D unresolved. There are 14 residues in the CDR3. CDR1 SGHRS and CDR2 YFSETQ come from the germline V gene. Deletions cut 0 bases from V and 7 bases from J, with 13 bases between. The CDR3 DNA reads TGCGCCAGCAGCTTGGAGGTCACCGGCGGTGGCTACACCTTC. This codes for CASSLEVTGGGYTF.

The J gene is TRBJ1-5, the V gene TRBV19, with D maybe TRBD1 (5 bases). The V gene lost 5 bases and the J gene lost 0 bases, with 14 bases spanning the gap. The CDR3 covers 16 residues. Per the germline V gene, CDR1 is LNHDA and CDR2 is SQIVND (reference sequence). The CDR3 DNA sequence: TGTGCCAGTAGTCTGGGGCGGGGGGTTAGCAATCAGCCCCAGCATTTT. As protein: CASSLGRGVSNQPQHF.

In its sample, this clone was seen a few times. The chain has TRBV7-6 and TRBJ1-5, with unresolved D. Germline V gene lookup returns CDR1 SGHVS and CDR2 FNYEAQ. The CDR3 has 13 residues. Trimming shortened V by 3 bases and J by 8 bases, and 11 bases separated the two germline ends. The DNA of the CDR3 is TGTGCCAGCAGCTTCTCCAACTCCGAGCCCCAGCATTTT. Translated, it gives CASSFSNSEPQHF.

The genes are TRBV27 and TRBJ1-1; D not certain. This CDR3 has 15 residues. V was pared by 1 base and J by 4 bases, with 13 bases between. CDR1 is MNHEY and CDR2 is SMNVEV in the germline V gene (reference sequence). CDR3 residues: CASSLLGNGGTEAFF. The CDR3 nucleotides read TGTGCCAGCAGTTTATTAGGGAATGGAGGCACTGAAGCTTTCTTT.

CDR3 bases: TGTGCCAGCAGCACCCGGACAGGGATGACCTACAATGAGCAGTTCTTC. This sequence encodes CASSTRTGMTYNEQFF. The gene calls are TRBV7-9 and TRBJ2-1; 8 bases map to TRBD1. V was pared by 5 bases and J by 2 bases, with 8 bases of the junction left unmatched. CDR3 length equals 16 residues. The germline V gene has CDR1 SEHNR and CDR2 FQNEAQ (reference sequence).